A single sample is the source of the 27 T cell receptor beta chains below, sequenced in a study of technical replicates of blood from a few donors. This table comes from immunoSEQ multiplex PCR, and its TCRdb copy is limited to in-frame clones, with some not included. This sample yields approximately 79,000 clones, of which around 90% are seen a single time; approximately 0.4% belongs to the top ten. Sequences were obtained from T cells isolated from PBMCs. These TCRs come from a human donor in good health.

This clone was picked up one time. The genes are TRBV30 and TRBJ2-2; tentatively, D is TRBD2 (5 bases). CDR3 length equals 13 residues. The germline V gene encodes CDR1 GTSNPN and CDR2 SVGIG (reference sequence). V lost 3 bases, J lost 4 bases, and 9 bases lay in between. The CDR3 sequence is CAWRRAATGELFF. The CDR3 DNA is TGTGCCTGGAGGAGGGCGGCCACCGGGGAGCTGTTTTTT.

The chain combines TRBV6-1 with TRBJ1-2; 10 positions agree with TRBD1. This CDR3 spans 14 amino acids. CDR1 and CDR2 from the germline V gene are MNHNS and SASEGT. V lost 6 bases and J lost 3; bases outside the gene matches: 4. CDR3 protein: CASRKDRGDYGYTF. DNA for the CDR3: TGTGCCAGCAGGAAGGACAGGGGGGACTATGGCTACACCTTC.

This chain uses TRBV27 with TRBJ2-3; D is perhaps TRBD1 (6 bases). This CDR3 spans 16 amino acids. CDR1 MNHEY and CDR2 SMNVEV come from the germline V gene (reference sequence). V lost 5 bases and J 6 bases, leaving 21 bases between the germline ends. For the CDR3, the DNA is TGTGCCAGCAGTACTCCCTCGACAGGTGCCATGGATACGCAGTATTTT. It translates to CASSTPSTGAMDTQYF.

The chain joins TRBV6-5 to TRBJ1-1; TRBD1 is a possible D gene (5 bases). The CDR3 is 14 amino acids. From germline, CDR1 is MNHEY and CDR2 SVGAGI. Trimming cost V 7 bases and J 4 bases, with 16 bases left between them. CDR3 nucleotides: TGTGCCAGCAAACAAGGGCAGGGCGGCACTGAAGCTTTCTTT. Its translation: CASKQGQGGTEAFF.

The V call is TRBV19, the J call TRBJ1-1; 9 bases map to TRBD1. The CDR3 is made up of 16 amino acids. V lost 6 bases, J lost 4 bases, and 12 bases stayed unmatched. The germline V gene encodes CDR1 LNHDA and CDR2 SQIVND (reference sequence). CDR3 protein: CASSLGQGTFGTEAFF. The CDR3 DNA reads as TGTGCCAGTAGCCTGGGACAGGGCACCTTCGGCACTGAAGCTTTCTTT.

This sequence joins TRBV10-3 and TRBJ1-3; 9 bases are a match to TRBD1. CDR1 is ENHRY, CDR2 SYGVKD, per germline. This CDR3 has 19 amino acids. The V and J ends lost 6 bases and 1 base, in that order; junction bases with no gene match: 16. CDR3 residues: CAISATGTGLNSSGNTIYF. The CDR3 bases are TGTGCCATCAGCGCCACCGGGACAGGGTTAAACTCTTCTGGAAACACCATATATTTT.

V and J are TRBV4-3 and TRBJ2-7, with 7 bases matching TRBD2. The CDR3 is made up of 15 amino acids. The germline gives CDR1 LGHNA, CDR2 YSLEER. With V trimmed by 1 base and J by 0 bases, 3 bases remained unmatched. The CDR3 reads CASSQVPSGSYEQYF. The CDR3 region has the DNA TGCGCCAGCAGCCAAGTACCTAGCGGCTCCTACGAGCAGTACTTC.

V usage is TRBV29-1 and J usage is TRBJ2-1; 7 bases are a match to TRBD1. The CDR3 sequence is 12 residues long. V trimming: 6 bases; J trimming: 7 bases; junction bases outside the gene matches: 6. CDR1 is SQVTM and CDR2 is ANQGSEA in the germline V gene. The CDR3 DNA reads as TGCAGCGTGCCCGGGACAGCGAATGAGCAGTTCTTC. Encoded protein: CSVPGTANEQFF.

The chain employs TRBV5-1 and TRBJ2-7; tentative D call: TRBD2 (6 bases). V lost 2 bases and J 7 bases, leaving 10 bases between the germline ends. CDR3 length: 12 residues. Germline CDR1 and CDR2: SGHRS and YFSETQ. CDR3 loop: CASSFSGEEQYF. CDR3 nucleotide sequence: TGCGCCAGCAGCTTCTCGGGAGAGGAGCAGTACTTC.

This clone has only a few counts. The chain recombines TRBV29-1 with TRBJ1-1; 9 bases line up with TRBD1. From germline, CDR1 is SQVTM and CDR2 ANQGSEA. The CDR3 is 13 residues long. V was pared by 4 bases and J by 1 base, with 1 base of the junction left unmatched. The CDR3: CSVATGGNTEAFF. The CDR3 DNA is TGCAGCGTTGCGACAGGGGGGAACACTGAAGCTTTCTTT. Full variable domain (missing parts from reference TRBV29-1 and TRBJ1-1): SAVISQKPSRDICQRGTSLTIQCQVDSQVTMMFWYRQQPGQSLTLIATANQGSEATYESGFVIDKFPISRPNLTFSTLTVSNMSPEDSSIYLCSVATGGNTEAFFGQGTRLTVV.

This clone showed up just a few times. The DNA for the CDR3 is TGTGCCTGGAGTGTACGAGGGACAGGGGTTCGGGAAGCTTTCTTT. Translating it yields CAWSVRGTGVREAFF. This chain uses TRBV30 with TRBJ1-1; TRBD1 matches at 10 bases. This CDR3 has 15 amino acids. Trimming cost V 0 bases and J 8 bases; bases outside gene matches: 9. Per germline, CDR1 GTSNPN and CDR2 SVGIG (reference sequence).

Points on this clone: At one end the junction does not follow the germline gene, possibly because of a read error. This chain joins TRBV5-4 and TRBJ2-4; 10 bases agree with TRBD1. The CDR3 spans 13 residues. The germline V gene has CDR1 SGHNT and CDR2 YYREEE (reference sequence). CDR3 in DNA: TGTGCCAGCAGCGGGGACAGGGGAGGGCGGGGTGACTTC. It is translated as CASSGDRGGRGDF.

The chain uses TRBV28 and TRBJ1-1, with 7 bases matching TRBD1. The germline CDR1 and CDR2 sequences are MDHEN and SYDVKM. The CDR3 loop spans 16 amino acids. The V gene end was trimmed by 5 bases and the J gene end by 1 base; junction bases not matched to a gene: 10. CDR3 nucleotide sequence: TGTGCCAGCAGTCGAAGGACAGGCTGGGGGAACACTGAAGCTTTCTTT. It yields the protein CASSRRTGWGNTEAFF.

V and J are TRBV6-1 and TRBJ2-2, with 7 bases lining up with TRBD1. Germline V CDR1 and CDR2: MNHNS, SASEGT. V lost 1 base and J lost 6; bases outside the gene matches: 5. This CDR3 comprises 15 residues. CDR3: CASSEDRGFSGELFF. As DNA, the CDR3 is TGTGCCAGCAGTGAAGACAGGGGATTTTCCGGGGAGCTGTTTTTT.

This chain joins TRBV7-2 and TRBJ2-3; 11 positions agree with TRBD2. Trimming at V came to 8 bases and at J to 3 bases, leaving 7 bases not matched to a gene. This CDR3 has 15 residues. Germline V CDR1 and CDR2: SGHTA, FQGNSA. CDR3: CASQIAGGPTDTQYF. For the CDR3, the DNA is TGTGCCAGCCAGATAGCGGGAGGGCCAACAGATACGCAGTATTTT.

The chain employs TRBV2 and TRBJ2-7, with TRBD1 matching over 8 bases. CDR1 is SNHLY, CDR2 FYNNEI, per germline. J gave up 2 bases and V 8 bases, and 5 bases lay outside the gene matches. This CDR3 comprises 13 residues. The CDR3 spells CASGGTGAYEQYF. DNA of the CDR3: TGTGCCAGCGGGGGGACAGGAGCCTACGAGCAGTACTTC. Using reference TRBV2 and TRBJ2-7 for the parts outside the CDR3, the full variable domain is EPEVTQTPSHQVTQMGQEVILRCVPISNHLYFYWYRQILGQKVEFLVSFYNNEISEKSEIFDDQFSVERPDGSNFTLKIRSTKLEDSAMYFCASGGTGAYEQYFGPGTRLTVT.

This chain uses TRBV27 with TRBJ2-7, with a weak D call TRBD2 (5 bases). Deletions cut 3 bases from V and 3 bases from J, with 9 bases between. The CDR3 length is 13 residues. The germline V gene has CDR1 MNHEY and CDR2 SMNVEV (reference sequence). In nucleotides, the CDR3 is TGTGCCAGCAGTTTTAGCGAGAACTACGAGCAGTACTTC. Translation gives CASSFSENYEQYF.

The chain employs TRBV4-3 and TRBJ2-7, with TRBD2 matching over 9 bases. With V trimmed by 0 bases and J by 3 bases, 3 bases remained unmatched. CDR1 is LGHNA and CDR2 is YSLEER in the germline V gene. This CDR3 region has 15 residues. CDR3 sequence (DNA): TGCGCCAGCAGCCAAGACCTAGCGGGACTCTACGAGCAGTACTTC. This sequence encodes CASSQDLAGLYEQYF.

The rearrangement uses TRBV7-3 and TRBJ2-3; a weak D match, TRBD2 (5 bases). This CDR3 is 15 amino acids long. Germline CDR1 is SGHTA and CDR2 is FQGTGA. V dropped 3 bases and J dropped 5 bases, with 15 bases sitting between them. The CDR3 loop reads CASSFSGEGGDTQYF. As DNA, the CDR3 is TGTGCCAGCAGCTTCTCCGGGGAAGGCGGAGATACGCAGTATTTT.

This chain joins TRBV7-3 and TRBJ2-1, with a weak D call TRBD1 (5 bases). Trimming shortened V by 2 bases and J by 8 bases, and 10 bases separated the two germline ends. Germline CDR1 is SGHTA and CDR2 is FQGTGA. The CDR3 loop spans 13 amino acids. The CDR3 coding sequence is TGTGCCAGCAGCTTAGTTACGACAGATGAGCAGTTCTTC. Residues: CASSLVTTDEQFF.

The chain employs TRBV19 and TRBJ2-1; weak D call: TRBD1 (6 bases). This CDR3 has 13 residues. The V gene lost 4 bases and the J gene lost 9 bases, with 13 bases spanning the gap. CDR1 is LNHDA and CDR2 is SQIVND in the germline V gene (reference sequence). The DNA of the CDR3 is TGTGCCAGTAGTACCCAACAGGGAACTGAGCAGTTCTTC. Protein product: CASSTQQGTEQFF. The full variable domain, in which reference TRBV19 and TRBJ2-1 provide the parts outside the CDR3, is DGGITQSPKYLFRKEGQNVTLSCEQNLNHDAMYWYRQDPGQGLRLIYYSQIVNDFQKGDIAEGYSVSREKKESFPLTVTSAQKNPTAFYLCASSTQQGTEQFFGPGTRLTVL.

The rearrangement uses TRBV10-3 and TRBJ2-3; TRBD1 agrees at 9 bases. CDR3 length: 17 residues. V was clipped by 0 bases and J by 6 bases; unmatched bases: 10. Germline assignment: CDR1 ENHRY and CDR2 SYGVKD. This chain's CDR3 is CAISESMGTGFSDTQYF. As DNA, the CDR3 is TGTGCCATCAGTGAGTCTATGGGGACAGGGTTTTCTGATACGCAGTATTTT.

V gene TRBV30 combines with J gene TRBJ2-7; D call uncertain. The CDR3 loop spans 12 amino acids. Trimming shortened V by 5 bases and J by 3 bases, and 11 bases separated the two germline ends. Germline-derived CDR1 and CDR2 are GTSNPN and SVGIG (reference sequence). The CDR3 DNA is TGTGCCTGGGAGAGAAGCAACTACGAGCAGTACTTC. Protein: CAWERSNYEQYF. The whole variable domain, remainder taken from reference TRBV30 and TRBJ2-7, is SQTIHQWPATLVQPVGSPLSLECTVEGTSNPNLYWYRQAAGRGLQLLFYSVGIGQISSEVPQNLSASRPQDRQFILSSKKLLLSDSGFYLCAWERSNYEQYFGPGTRLTVT.

The chain joins TRBV5-4 to TRBJ2-7; D remains ambiguous. The CDR3 spans 13 residues. V lost 6 bases, J lost 5 bases, and 15 bases lay in between. From germline, CDR1 is SGHNT and CDR2 YYREEE (reference sequence). The CDR3 sequence: CASTDPRRDEQYF. The DNA of the CDR3 is TGTGCCAGCACCGACCCCCGACGGGACGAGCAGTACTTC.

The V call is TRBV7-9, the J call TRBJ2-7; 9 bases fit TRBD1. The CDR3 is 14 amino acids. Germline V gives CDR1 SEHNR, CDR2 FQNEAQ (reference sequence). The junction had 4 bases not matched to a gene; V was cut back by 1 base and J by 6 bases. The CDR3, as DNA: TGTGCCAGCAGCTTAGGGGGACAGGGAATCGAGCAGTACTTC. The encoded protein is CASSLGGQGIEQYF.

The V gene is TRBV13, the J gene TRBJ2-1, with D unclear. This CDR3 spans 12 amino acids. Per germline, CDR1 PRHDT and CDR2 FYEKMQ (reference sequence). Deletions cut 1 base from V and 10 bases from J, with 8 bases between. CDR3 residues: CASSLVPLEQFF. The CDR3, as DNA: TGTGCCAGCAGCTTAGTTCCGTTGGAGCAGTTCTTC.

In its sample, this clone was seen once. In DNA, the CDR3 is TGTGCCAGCAGGTGGGCCGGGGAAGAGACCCAGTACTTC. Translated: CASRWAGEETQYF. The rearrangement uses TRBV6-1 and TRBJ2-5; the D gene is possibly TRBD2 (5 bases). The CDR3 totals 13 residues. Germline assignment: CDR1 MNHNS and CDR2 SASEGT. V dropped 6 bases and J dropped 3 bases, with 11 bases sitting between them.